A single sample gave rise to the 19 T cell receptor beta chains below, sequenced in a study of cytomegalovirus exposure and HLA in healthy donors (dated by TCRdb to about 2017). Libraries came from the immunoSEQ multiplex PCR assay. Drawn from immuneACCESS, this table holds only the in-frame rearrangements with V and J called that TCRdb kept. Clones are partly lost; checked studies trace under half to an unresolved V gene and leave the rest unexplained. This sample gives around 220,000 clones in total; around 88% of them show up just once. 2.9% of the sample rests with the top ten. The specimen was PBMCs. All receptors come from a woman aged 18-35 years in good health and CMV-seronegative.

The chain uses TRBV2 and TRBJ1-5, with D possibly being TRBD1 (5 bases). V gave up 1 base and J gave up 2 bases, with 9 bases separating them. This CDR3 is built from 15 residues. Germline CDR1 is SNHLY and CDR2 is FYNNEI. The CDR3: CASSEGWGGNQPQHF. The CDR3 nucleotides are TGTGCCAGCAGTGAAGGATGGGGGGGCAATCAGCCCCAGCATTTT.

V is TRBV27 and J is TRBJ2-7, with TRBD2 identical over 9 bases. The length of the CDR3 is 18 residues. Looked up from germline, CDR1 is MNHEY and CDR2 is SMNVEV (reference sequence). V was pared by 5 bases and J by 0 bases, with 14 bases of the junction left unmatched. CDR3 coding DNA: TGTGCCAGCAGTCCACTCCCCCGACTAGCGGCAAGCTCCTACGAGCAGTACTTC. It codes for CASSPLPRLAASSYEQYF.

The V gene is TRBV9, the J gene TRBJ1-5; no firm D call. Germline lookup yields CDR1 SGDLS and CDR2 YYNGEE. The CDR3 runs 13 residues. The V end lost 0 bases, the J end lost 9 bases, and 10 bases lay between the germline ends. The CDR3 nucleotides are TGTGCCAGCAGCGTAGTGGAGTCCGGGCCCCAGCATTTT. This gives the protein CASSVVESGPQHF. Full variable domain (rest looked up from reference TRBV9 and TRBJ1-5): DSGVTQTPKHLITATGQRVTLRCSPRSGDLSVYWYQQSLDQGLQFLIQYYNGEERAKGNILERFSAQQFPDLHSELNLSSLELGDSALYFCASSVVESGPQHFGDGTRLSIL.

This chain uses TRBV19 with TRBJ2-7, with D hard to call. The CDR3 has 14 amino acids. Germline lookup yields CDR1 LNHDA and CDR2 SQIVND (reference sequence). V lost 6 bases and J 2 bases, leaving 14 bases between the germline ends. CDR3: CASSPLPDTYEQYF. The CDR3 DNA reads TGTGCCAGTAGCCCCCTCCCCGACACCTACGAGCAGTACTTC. Supplemented by reference TRBV19 and TRBJ2-7, the full variable domain reads DGGITQSPKYLFRKEGQNVTLSCEQNLNHDAMYWYRQDPGQGLRLIYYSQIVNDFQKGDIAEGYSVSREKKESFPLTVTSAQKNPTAFYLCASSPLPDTYEQYFGPGTRLTVT.

This chain connects TRBV6-6 to TRBJ2-1, with D unresolved. CDR1 and CDR2 from the germline V gene are MNHNY and SVGAGI (reference sequence). With 8 bases removed from V and 5 bases from J, the gap between germline ends came to 13 bases. The CDR3 contains 13 residues. CDR3 sequence (DNA): TGTGCCAGCGGCAAGCTAGAGAACAATGAGCAGTTCTTC. It is translated as CASGKLENNEQFF.

The chain has TRBV10-3 and TRBJ2-7; 15 nucleotides agree with TRBD2. V was clipped by 8 bases and J by 0 bases; unmatched bases: 5. CDR3 length: 16 amino acids. Germline values: CDR1 ENHRY, CDR2 SYGVKD. CDR3 in DNA: TGTGCCATCGCCGGGACTAGCGGGAGGCGCTCCTACGAGCAGTACTTC. Translated, it gives CAIAGTSGRRSYEQYF.

V usage is TRBV14 and J usage is TRBJ2-1, with D maybe TRBD2 (6 bases). Trimming took off 2 bases at V and 1 base at J, with 6 bases between the two ends. Germline CDR1 is SGHDN and CDR2 is FVKESK. This CDR3 has 14 residues. CDR3 loop: CASSQRESYNEQFF. The CDR3 coding sequence is TGTGCCAGCAGCCAACGGGAGTCCTACAATGAGCAGTTCTTC.

The chain employs TRBV19 and TRBJ2-1; unclear D gene. The germline CDR1 and CDR2 sequences are LNHDA and SQIVND (reference sequence). This CDR3 contains 18 residues. V was shortened by 2 bases and J by 4 bases, with 21 bases between the two germline ends. The CDR3 reads CASSISVGLRQVYNEQFF. The CDR3 nucleotides are TGTGCCAGTAGTATATCAGTTGGTTTACGACAAGTTTACAATGAGCAGTTCTTC.

This clone has a handful of counts. V usage is TRBV30 and J usage is TRBJ1-2; tentative D call: TRBD1 (6 bases). Germline CDR1 reads GTSNPN; CDR2 reads SVGIG (reference sequence). V gave up 5 bases and J gave up 0 bases, with 7 bases separating them. The CDR3 runs to 12 residues. CDR3 region: CAWDRPNYGYTF. The CDR3 nucleotides read TGTGCCTGGGACAGGCCTAACTATGGCTACACCTTC.

The V call is TRBV5-3, the J call TRBJ2-7; D is perhaps TRBD2 (5 bases). TRBV5-3 is sorted into the ORF group, with uncertain function. The CDR3 extends over 17 amino acids. Trimming pared 0 bases from V and 3 bases from J, leaving 19 bases between. DNA of the CDR3: TGTGCCAGAAGCTTGGAAGGCGGTCGGGGAACGAACTACGAGCAGTACTTC. This codes for CARSLEGGRGTNYEQYF.

J is TRBJ1-4 and V is TRBV2; D perhaps matches TRBD1 (5 bases). Germline V gene sequence: CDR1 SNHLY, CDR2 FYNNEI. Between the trimmed V and J ends, which lost 2 bases and 7 bases, there was a span of 14 bases. This CDR3 is 15 amino acids long. The CDR3 bases are TGTGCCAGCAGTGAAACAGTGTCAGGGATTGAAAAACTGTTTTTT. This encodes CASSETVSGIEKLFF.

The V call is TRBV30, the J call TRBJ2-3; D gene uncertain. The V and J ends lost 4 bases and 3 bases respectively, with 5 bases between them. This CDR3 is 11 amino acids long. CDR1 and CDR2 (germline): GTSNPN, SVGIG (reference sequence). For the CDR3, the DNA is TGTGCCTGGACCCCTACAGATACGCAGTATTTT. As protein: CAWTPTDTQYF.

The chain couples TRBV6-5 to TRBJ2-7, with TRBD1 identical over 8 bases. Germline V CDR1 and CDR2: MNHEY, SVGAGI. V lost 3 bases and J lost 7; bases outside the gene matches: 5. The CDR3 spans 13 residues. This CDR3 reads CASSYQGAIEQYF. The CDR3 DNA is TGTGCCAGCAGTTATCAGGGGGCTATAGAGCAGTACTTC.

The genes are TRBV27 and TRBJ2-2; D may be TRBD2 (7 bases). V was clipped by 2 bases and J by 6 bases, with 16 bases between them. The germline V gene encodes CDR1 MNHEY and CDR2 SMNVEV (reference sequence). This CDR3 spans 16 amino acids. The CDR3 spells CASSLRGAGAAGELFF. The CDR3 DNA reads as TGTGCCAGCAGTTTAAGGGGGGCGGGAGCGGCCGGGGAGCTGTTTTTT.

The chain employs TRBV27 and TRBJ2-6; TRBD1 aligns across 7 bases. The V gene's germline CDR1 is MNHEY and CDR2 SMNVEV (reference sequence). This CDR3 comprises 15 residues. V gave up 2 bases and J gave up 4 bases; unmatched junction bases: 2. CDR3 sequence: CASSLKGAGANVLTF. CDR3 coding DNA: TGTGCCAGCAGTTTAAAGGGGGCCGGGGCCAACGTCCTGACTTTC. The variable domain in full, completed from reference TRBV27 and TRBJ2-6, reads EAQVTQNPRYLITVTGKKLTVTCSQNMNHEYMSWYRQDPGLGLRQIYYSMNVEVTDKGDVPEGYKVSRKEKRNFPLILESPSPNQTSLYFCASSLKGAGANVLTFGAGSRLTVL.

J is TRBJ2-7 and V is TRBV11-3; TRBD2 matches 8 bases. V gave up 2 bases and J gave up 3 bases; unmatched junction bases: 0. Germline V gene data show CDR1 as SGHNT and CDR2 as YENEEA. The CDR3 extends over 13 amino acids. CDR3 nucleotides: TGTGCCAGCAGCTTACGGGAGGGCTACGAGCAGTACTTC. It translates to CASSLREGYEQYF.

This clone came up many times. This chain joins TRBV5-1 and TRBJ1-2; tentatively, D is TRBD1 (5 bases). The CDR3 runs 12 residues. Trimming left V 0 bases short and J 5 bases short, with 5 bases between. CDR1 is SGHRS and CDR2 is YFSETQ in the germline V gene. Here the CDR3 reads CASSLEGYGYTF. The CDR3, as DNA: TGCGCCAGCAGCTTGGAGGGGTATGGCTACACCTTC.

This chain connects TRBV18 to TRBJ1-5, with D tentatively TRBD1 (5 bases). V lost 6 bases, J lost 4 bases, and 10 bases lay in between. CDR1 is KGHSH, CDR2 LQKENI, per germline. The CDR3 contains 13 residues. CDR3 in amino acids: CASSDSLNQPQHF. The CDR3 DNA is TGTGCCAGCTCCGACAGTCTTAATCAGCCCCAGCATTTT.

The rearrangement links TRBV19 to TRBJ1-2; perhaps TRBD1 as D (5 bases). The CDR3 consists of 13 residues. Trimming left V 4 bases short and J 4 bases short, with 10 bases between. Germline assignment: CDR1 LNHDA and CDR2 SQIVND (reference sequence). The CDR3 sequence: CASSTGLGYGYTF. CDR3 nucleotides: TGTGCCAGTAGTACAGGGCTGGGCTATGGCTACACCTTC.